Each of the 15 T cell receptor beta chains below was sequenced from the same sample in a study of lymphopenia after photon versus proton radiotherapy. Measured with immunoSEQ multiplex PCR; TCRdb has only the in-frame clones, and not every one. The data show around 6,800 clones, more than 75% seen once. The sample consisted of peripheral blood, taken from a patient treated with photon-based radiotherapy. The receptors derive from a man aged 25 to 45 with gastric cancer.

This chain joins TRBV28 and TRBJ2-5, with TRBD2 matching 7 bases. The ends lost 4 bases at V and 1 base at J; junction bases unmatched: 12. The CDR3 covers 17 residues. Per germline, CDR1 MDHEN and CDR2 SYDVKM. The CDR3 DNA follows: TGTGCCAGCAGTTCAGGGTTGTTCGGGGGGACCCAAGAGACCCAGTACTTC. This encodes CASSSGLFGGTQETQYF.

About this clone: In the same sample, other DNA sequences code for this CDR3. The chain carries TRBV28 and TRBJ2-3; D is ambiguous. The CDR3 consists of 11 residues. Germline lookup yields CDR1 MDHEN and CDR2 SYDVKM. V lost 5 bases and J lost 6, with 6 bases in between. CDR3 sequence reads: CASSLRDTQYF. The CDR3 DNA follows: TGTGCCAGCAGTCTTAGGGATACGCAGTATTTT.

The J gene is TRBJ1-1, the V gene TRBV11-1; D unclear. The germline V gene encodes CDR1 SGHAT and CDR2 FQDESV (reference sequence). The CDR3 totals 14 residues. Trimming removed 5 bases from V and 5 bases from J, with 15 bases in between. CDR3 region: CASSLGSGRTEAFF. In DNA form, the CDR3 reads TGTGCCAGCAGCCTAGGATCGGGGAGGACTGAAGCTTTCTTT.

This chain connects TRBV9 to TRBJ2-2; tentatively, D is TRBD1 (6 bases). The CDR3 contains 16 residues. In germline, CDR1 is SGDLS, CDR2 YYNGEE. V was pared by 0 bases and J by 3 bases, with 12 bases between. In DNA form, the CDR3 reads TGTGCCAGCAGCGTAGACAGGGCTTATTACACCGGGGAGCTGTTTTTT. Translating it yields CASSVDRAYYTGELFF.

The chain couples TRBV6-1 to TRBJ2-1; D gene unclear. From germline, CDR1 is MNHNS and CDR2 SASEGT. CDR3 length: 14 residues. V lost 7 bases, J lost 8 bases, and 18 bases lay in between. CDR3 nucleotide sequence: TGTGCCAGCACCTCGAGATCGAAGCTGGATGAGCAGTTCTTC. Its protein product is CASTSRSKLDEQFF.

The chain carries TRBV10-2 and TRBJ2-7; 9 nucleotides match TRBD2. The CDR3 sequence is 14 residues long. Germline V gene lookup returns CDR1 WSHSY and CDR2 SAAADI. The V and J ends lost 10 bases and 3 bases, in that order; junction bases with no gene match: 10. The CDR3 sequence: CATTRTSDYYEQYF. The CDR3, as DNA: TGCGCCACCACAAGGACTAGCGATTACTACGAGCAGTACTTC.

V is TRBV5-8 and J is TRBJ2-2; possibly TRBD1 for D (7 bases). Trimming pared 7 bases from V and 1 base from J, leaving 14 bases between. The germline gives CDR1 SGHTS, CDR2 YDEGEE. The CDR3 covers 15 residues. Here the CDR3 reads CASRNRGGNTGELFF. For the CDR3, the DNA is TGTGCCAGCCGTAACAGGGGAGGGAACACCGGGGAGCTGTTTTTT. Based on the CDR3 plus reference TRBV5-8 and TRBJ2-2, the full variable domain is EAGVTQSPTHLIKTRGQQATLRCSPISGHTSVYWYQQALGLGLQFLLWYDEGEERNRGNFPPRFSGRQFPNYSSELNVNALELEDSALYLCASRNRGGNTGELFFGEGSRLTVL.

The CDR3 loop reads CASSPFGFGTEAFF. CDR3 DNA sequence: TGTGCCAGCAGTCCATTCGGGTTTGGCACTGAAGCTTTCTTT. V gene TRBV7-6 combines with J gene TRBJ1-1; D gene uncertain. V gave up 6 bases and J gave up 4 bases, with 15 bases separating them. Per the germline V gene, CDR1 is SGHVS and CDR2 is FNYEAQ. This CDR3 has 14 amino acids.

This clone is medium-sized in the sample. This chain uses TRBV29-1 with TRBJ1-4; D possibly corresponds to TRBD1 (5 bases). The CDR3 extends over 12 amino acids. Germline CDR1 reads SQVTM; CDR2 reads ANQGSEA. V was trimmed by 6 bases and J by 5 bases, leaving 10 bases between them. CDR3 loop: CSVRDGNEKLFF. The CDR3 DNA sequence: TGCAGCGTCCGGGACGGGAATGAAAAACTGTTTTTT.

The chain is built from TRBV18 and TRBJ2-7; the D gene could be TRBD1 or TRBD2 (5 bases each). This CDR3 region has 14 residues. Trimming left V 8 bases short and J 3 bases short, with 17 bases between. The germline V gene has CDR1 KGHSH and CDR2 LQKENI. The chain's CDR3 is CASQRGGLNYEQYF. The CDR3 nucleotides read TGTGCCAGCCAAAGGGGCGGGTTGAACTACGAGCAGTACTTC.

By sample fraction, this clone is medium-sized. V is TRBV6-5 and J is TRBJ2-1; 8 nucleotides align to TRBD2. CDR3 length: 15 residues. V dropped 5 bases and J dropped 3; count of bases not matched to a gene: 6. The germline gives CDR1 MNHEY, CDR2 SVGAGI. The CDR3 region is CASSRPGLGYNEQFF. In DNA form, the CDR3 reads TGTGCCAGCAGTCGTCCGGGACTAGGCTACAATGAGCAGTTCTTC.

The J gene is TRBJ1-5, the V gene TRBV6-1; D might be TRBD1 (5 bases). V dropped 7 bases and J dropped 1 base, with 11 bases sitting between them. This CDR3 is built from 14 residues. The germline V gene encodes CDR1 MNHNS and CDR2 SASEGT. The CDR3 DNA sequence: TGTGCCAGCACCCAGGGATGGAGCAATCAGCCCCAGCATTTT. It yields the protein CASTQGWSNQPQHF.

The chain links TRBV4-1 to TRBJ2-2, with TRBD2 identical over 9 bases. J gave up 5 bases and V 4 bases, and 14 bases lay outside the gene matches. From germline, CDR1 is MGHRA and CDR2 YSYEKL. The length of the CDR3 is 18 residues. The CDR3 DNA sequence: TGCGCCAGCAGCCCCCTAGCGGGGTCCCCTCATGGGACCGGGGAGCTGTTTTTT. It yields the protein CASSPLAGSPHGTGELFF.

This chain joins TRBV2 and TRBJ2-7; D might be TRBD2 (5 bases). This CDR3 is 16 amino acids long. Germline CDR1 reads SNHLY; CDR2 reads FYNNEI. Trimming left V 7 bases short and J 0 bases short, with 19 bases between. CDR3 residues: CASNPRGAESSYEQYF. In DNA form, the CDR3 reads TGTGCCAGCAACCCTAGAGGAGCGGAGAGCTCCTACGAGCAGTACTTC.

The chain couples TRBV7-9 to TRBJ2-5; unclear D gene. The V gene lost 1 base and the J gene lost 5 bases, with 8 bases spanning the gap. The CDR3 runs 13 residues. CDR1 and CDR2 from the germline V gene are SEHNR and FQNEAQ (reference sequence). CDR3 nucleotides: TGTGCCAGCAGCTTAGTGATGAGGGAGACCCAGTACTTC. Its protein is CASSLVMRETQYF.